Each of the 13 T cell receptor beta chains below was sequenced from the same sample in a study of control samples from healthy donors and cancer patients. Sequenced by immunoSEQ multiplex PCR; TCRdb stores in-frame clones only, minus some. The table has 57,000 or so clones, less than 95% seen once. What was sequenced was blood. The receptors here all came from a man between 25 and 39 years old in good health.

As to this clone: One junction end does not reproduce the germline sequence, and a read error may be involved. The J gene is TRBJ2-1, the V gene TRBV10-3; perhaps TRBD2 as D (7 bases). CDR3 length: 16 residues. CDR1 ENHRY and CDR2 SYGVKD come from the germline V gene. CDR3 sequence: CAVRAGAGASSPEQFF. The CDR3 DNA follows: TGTGCCGTCAGGGCGGGGGCGGGGGCCTCCTCTCCTGAGCAGTTCTTC.

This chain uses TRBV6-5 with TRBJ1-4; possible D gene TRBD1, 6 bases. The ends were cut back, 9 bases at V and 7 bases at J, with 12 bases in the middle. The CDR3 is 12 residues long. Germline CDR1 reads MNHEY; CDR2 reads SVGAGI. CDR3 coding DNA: TGTGCCAGTGCAGGGGCACCTGAAAAACTGTTTTTT. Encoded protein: CASAGAPEKLFF.

The CDR3 nucleotides read TGTGCCAGCAGCTCCATAAGACTGAACACTGAAGCTTTCTTT. Protein: CASSSIRLNTEAFF. V gene TRBV5-6 combines with J gene TRBJ1-1; D unclear. V lost 3 bases and J 0 bases, leaving 9 bases between the germline ends. This CDR3 has 14 amino acids. Germline V CDR1 and CDR2: SGHDT, YYEEEE.

DNA for the CDR3: TGTGCCTGGAGTATGAGGAGTGGGGGACAGGGGGCGCTGGGGTTTTATAGCAATCAGCCCCAGCATTTT. It codes for CAWSMRSGGQGALGFYSNQPQHF. This chain connects TRBV30 to TRBJ1-5; 12 bases match TRBD1. Germline-derived CDR1 and CDR2 are GTSNPN and SVGIG (reference sequence). The CDR3 is made up of 23 amino acids. J was trimmed by 0 bases and V by 2 bases; bases with no gene match: 23.

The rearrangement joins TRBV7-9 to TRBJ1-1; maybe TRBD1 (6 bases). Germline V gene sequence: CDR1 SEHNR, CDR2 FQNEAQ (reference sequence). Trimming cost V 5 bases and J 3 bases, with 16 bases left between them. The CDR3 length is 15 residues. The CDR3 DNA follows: TGTGCCAGCAGCGGTATCCGGGGGCAGGACACTGAAGCTTTCTTT. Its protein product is CASSGIRGQDTEAFF.

The CDR3 coding sequence is TGTGCCAGCAGCTTAGCGGAGACAGAAAAACTGTTTTTT. Its protein is CASSLAETEKLFF. This sequence joins TRBV7-9 and TRBJ1-4; D not certain. The CDR3 contains 13 residues. V was pared by 0 bases and J by 8 bases, with 7 bases between. The V gene's germline CDR1 is SEHNR and CDR2 FQNEAQ (reference sequence).

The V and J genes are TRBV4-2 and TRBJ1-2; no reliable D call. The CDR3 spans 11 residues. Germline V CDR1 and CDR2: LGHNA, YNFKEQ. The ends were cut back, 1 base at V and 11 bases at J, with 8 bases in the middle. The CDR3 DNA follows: TGTGCCAGCAGCCAAGTTGGCCTATACACCTTC. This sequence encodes CASSQVGLYTF.

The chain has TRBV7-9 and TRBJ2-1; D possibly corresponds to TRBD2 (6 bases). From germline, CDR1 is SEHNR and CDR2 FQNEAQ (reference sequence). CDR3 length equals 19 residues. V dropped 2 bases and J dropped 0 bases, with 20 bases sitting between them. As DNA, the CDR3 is TGTGCCAGCAGCTTAATGGGCGACCCTGGGGGGAGCTCCTACAATGAGCAGTTCTTC. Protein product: CASSLMGDPGGSSYNEQFF.

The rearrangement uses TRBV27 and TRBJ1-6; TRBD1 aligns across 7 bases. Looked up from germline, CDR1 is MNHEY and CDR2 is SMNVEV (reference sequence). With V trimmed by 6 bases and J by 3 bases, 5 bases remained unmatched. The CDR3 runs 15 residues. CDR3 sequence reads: CASSLGQIYNSPLHF. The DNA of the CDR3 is TGTGCCAGCAGCTTGGGACAGATCTATAATTCACCCCTCCACTTT.

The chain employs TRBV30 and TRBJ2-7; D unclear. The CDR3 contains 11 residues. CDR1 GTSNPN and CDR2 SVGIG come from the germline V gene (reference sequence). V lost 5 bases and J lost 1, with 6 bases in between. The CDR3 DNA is TGTGCCTGGGGCAGGTCCTACGAGCAGTACTTC. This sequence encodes CAWGRSYEQYF.

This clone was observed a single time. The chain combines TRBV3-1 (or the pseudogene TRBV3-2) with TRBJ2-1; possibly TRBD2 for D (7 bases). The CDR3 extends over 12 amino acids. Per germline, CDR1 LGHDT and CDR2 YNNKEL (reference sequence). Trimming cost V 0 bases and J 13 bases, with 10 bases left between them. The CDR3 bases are TGTGCCAGCAGCCAAGATTCGGGGGGCCAGTTCTTC. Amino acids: CASSQDSGGQFF.

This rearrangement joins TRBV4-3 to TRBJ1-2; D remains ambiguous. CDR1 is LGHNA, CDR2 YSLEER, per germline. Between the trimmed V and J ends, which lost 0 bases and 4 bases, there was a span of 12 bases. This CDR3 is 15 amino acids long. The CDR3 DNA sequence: TGCGCCAGCAGCCAAGATAATACCGGGGTCTATGGCTACACCTTC. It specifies CASSQDNTGVYGYTF.

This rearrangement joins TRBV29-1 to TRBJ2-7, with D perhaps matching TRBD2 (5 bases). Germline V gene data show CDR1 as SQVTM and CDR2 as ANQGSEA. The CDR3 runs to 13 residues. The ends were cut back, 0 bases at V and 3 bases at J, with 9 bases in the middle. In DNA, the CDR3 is TGCAGCGTTGAAGATATCGGGATCTACGAGCAGTACTTC. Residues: CSVEDIGIYEQYF.